The source of this T cell receptor (beta chain) is a study of blood T cell repertoires in COVID-19. Study at large: Collection of acute and convalescent COVID-19 samples took place in the United States, Italy and Spain. Sample material is recorded as cDNA or gDNA derived from T cells, B-cell-depleted T cells, or PBMCs.

Measured with immunoSEQ multiplex PCR; TCRdb has only the in-frame clones, and not every one. The table shows over 100,000 clones, with 80% to 90% occurring only once. This CDR3 is built from 14 residues. Per germline, CDR1 SGHNT and CDR2 YENEEA. V was shortened by 6 bases and J by 3 bases, with 14 bases between the two germline ends. The TCR was taken from a man between 35 and 55 years old with acute or convalescent COVID-19. Sample: peripheral blood. V and J are TRBV11-3 and TRBJ1-1; D is possibly TRBD1 (5 bases). CDR3 DNA sequence: TGTGCCAGCAGGGAGGGAGGGACCGACACTGAAGCTTTCTTT. Protein: CASREGGTDTEAFF.